This entry features one TCR beta chain sequence. Its antigen is not known. The data were obtained in a study of human T cells and chemical hapten exposure. Trimming pared 5 bases from V and 5 bases from J, leaving 12 bases between. This CDR3 has 13 amino acids. Germline V gives CDR1 SEHNR, CDR2 FQNEAQ (reference sequence). TCRdb reprocessed the RACE reads with MiXCR, giving one entry per CDR3 protein. This sample carries approximately 100,000 distinct CDR3 sequences, around 12% of them seen once, and the ten largest clones take 1.6%. Notes on the study in general: Alopecia was present in the donors, so their immune response may differ from healthy people's. Following DPC sensitization, TCRs present above 1 in 1000 frequency showed no change.

Time point of the sample: pre-sensitization, week 0. The treatment is: therapeutic diphenylcyclopropenone sensitization with weekly scalp DPC. V and J are TRBV7-9 and TRBJ2-5, with D uncertain. The sample here was whole blood, taken in connection with sensitization to the hapten diphenylcyclopropenone (DPC). The source is a woman in her forties or fifties with alopecia areata. Some clones in this sample may be carry-over from other donors' samples. The CDR3 DNA is TGTGCCAGCAGCCCAAACACCTTGGAGACCCAGTACTTC. Protein product: CASSPNTLETQYF.